One sample yielded the 27 T cell receptor beta chains listed below, sequenced in a study of T-cell reconstitution after alpha-beta-depleted transplantation in children. Preparation of the TCRbeta library was carried out with unique molecular identifiers. MiXCR, run by TCRdb on the PCR reads, gives a single entry per CDR3 protein. The sample holds 700,000 to 950,000 distinct CDR3 sequences, roughly 15% seen once. Sequencing was performed on PBMCs, mostly from graft donor cells, taken 360 days after TCRalphabeta/CD19-depleted stem cell transplant. The receptors shown here come from a male patient younger than 18 who had a stem cell transplant for acute lymphoblastic leukemia, so the T cells may come from the graft donor.

The chain joins TRBV7-3 to TRBJ2-7; 8 bases are shared with TRBD2. The CDR3 covers 17 residues. The germline CDR1 and CDR2 sequences are SGHTA and FQGTGA. The V segment lost 3 bases and the J segment 4 bases; nucleotides outside the gene matches: 14. The CDR3 sequence is CASSFGRARTVEYEQYF. The DNA for the CDR3 is TGTGCCAGCAGCTTCGGGAGGGCGAGGACTGTCGAATACGAGCAGTACTTC.

J is TRBJ2-1 and V is TRBV19, with D perhaps matching TRBD1 or TRBD2 (6 bases each). V was trimmed by 3 bases and J by 4 bases, leaving 13 bases between them. There are 15 residues in the CDR3. CDR1 and CDR2 (germline): LNHDA, SQIVND (reference sequence). The CDR3 spells CASSMRGGGYNEQFF. The CDR3 bases are TGTGCCAGTAGTATGAGAGGGGGAGGTTACAATGAGCAGTTCTTC.

The rearrangement joins TRBV4-3 to TRBJ2-1, with 8 bases that match TRBD2. J was trimmed by 2 bases and V by 1 base; bases with no gene match: 7. Germline CDR1 and CDR2: LGHNA and YSLEER. The CDR3 spans 17 residues. The CDR3 region has the DNA TGCGCCAGCAGCCAAGGGGCGTGGCGGGGGGCCTACAATGAGCAGTTCTTC. Its protein is CASSQGAWRGAYNEQFF.

This clonotype appeared a few times. V is TRBV20-1 and J is TRBJ2-7; 7 bases align to TRBD1. The CDR3 has 14 amino acids. CDR1 is DFQATT and CDR2 is SNEGSKA in the germline V gene (reference sequence). Germline trimming cut 2 bases from V and 0 bases from J; bases unmatched to any gene: 4. The CDR3: CSARPGGPSYEQYF. The CDR3 nucleotides read TGCAGTGCTAGACCAGGGGGTCCCTCCTACGAGCAGTACTTC.

This clonotype has more than one count but fewer than ten. The chain combines TRBV7-9 with TRBJ2-3; 9 positions agree with TRBD2. The ends lost 5 bases at V and 3 bases at J; junction bases unmatched: 12. The CDR3 totals 17 residues. CDR1 is SEHNR, CDR2 FQNEAQ, per germline (reference sequence). The CDR3 nucleotides read TGTGCCAGCAGCCCCGTAGCGGGAGTTGTTGTAACAGATACGCAGTATTTT. It encodes CASSPVAGVVVTDTQYF.

This clonotype was recorded at least ten times. Mismatch with germline at one junction end may stem from a read error. This chain connects TRBV5-1 to TRBJ2-1; 8 nucleotides line up with TRBD1. Per germline, CDR1 SGHRS and CDR2 YFSETQ. The CDR3 contains 15 residues. CDR3 protein: CASSQGQGSYNEQFF. The DNA of the CDR3 is TGTGCCAGCAGCCAAGGACAGGGCTCCTACAATGAGCAGTTCTTC.

The chain uses TRBV20-1 and TRBJ2-1; D may be TRBD2 (5 bases). Germline loops: CDR1 DFQATT, CDR2 SNEGSKA (reference sequence). V was pared by 1 base and J by 1 base, with 8 bases between. The CDR3 sequence is 14 residues long. The CDR3 reads CSARVQRSYNEQFF. The CDR3 nucleotides are TGCAGTGCTAGAGTCCAGCGGTCCTACAATGAGCAGTTCTTC.

The chain carries TRBV6-2 or TRBV6-3 and TRBJ2-5; D may be TRBD1 (6 bases). The CDR3 spans 15 residues. V was clipped by 0 bases and J by 5 bases, with 13 bases between them. Germline V CDR1 and CDR2: MNHEY, SVGEGT. The chain's CDR3 is CASSYSRLGAETQYF. CDR3 nucleotides: TGTGCCAGCAGTTACTCGAGGTTGGGGGCTGAGACCCAGTACTTC.

V is TRBV10-3 and J is TRBJ1-4; D is perhaps TRBD1 (6 bases). The germline V and J ends were trimmed by 3 bases and 2 bases, with 10 bases remaining between them. The CDR3 sequence is 15 residues long. From germline, CDR1 is ENHRY and CDR2 SYGVKD. The CDR3 reads CAISDWDTTNEKLFF. The CDR3 nucleotides are TGTGCCATCAGTGATTGGGACACCACTAATGAAAAACTGTTTTTT.

This clonotype was recorded at least ten times. The chain employs TRBV29-1 and TRBJ2-7, with TRBD1 as a possible D gene (6 bases). V was shortened by 1 base and J by 5 bases, with 9 bases between the two germline ends. Looked up from germline, CDR1 is SQVTM and CDR2 is ANQGSEA. CDR3 length: 12 residues. The CDR3 nucleotides read TGCAGCGTTGAAGGGACAGAAGACGAGCAGTACTTC. Its translation is CSVEGTEDEQYF.

The rearrangement uses TRBV3-1 and TRBJ1-1, with D unclear. V dropped 1 base and J dropped 1 base, with 7 bases sitting between them. The CDR3 runs 14 residues. CDR1 is LGHDT and CDR2 is YNNKEL in the germline V gene (reference sequence). The CDR3: CASSQGSQNTEAFF. The CDR3 DNA sequence: TGTGCCAGCAGCCAAGGGTCACAGAACACTGAAGCTTTCTTT.

The V and J genes are TRBV5-1 and TRBJ2-7, with unresolved D. Germline V lookup: CDR1 SGHRS, CDR2 YFSETQ. V lost 5 bases and J lost 1, with 13 bases in between. The CDR3 spans 14 residues. Here the CDR3 DNA reads TGCGCCAGCAGTAAGCTCTCGGCGTCCTACGAGCAGTACTTC. This encodes CASSKLSASYEQYF.

This chain connects TRBV13 to TRBJ2-7; D perhaps matches TRBD2 (6 bases). The CDR3 length is 13 residues. Germline-derived CDR1 and CDR2 are PRHDT and FYEKMQ (reference sequence). Trimming removed 5 bases from V and 9 bases from J, with 17 bases in between. The CDR3 region has the DNA TGTGCCAGCAGCACCCCTGTGGGGCGGGGGCAGTACTTC. This translates into CASSTPVGRGQYF. Looking up the rest from reference TRBV13 and TRBJ2-7 gives the full variable domain: AAGVIQSPRHLIKEKRETATLKCYPIPRHDTVYWYQQGPGQDPQFLISFYEKMQSDKGSIPDRFSAQQFSDYHSELNMSSLELGDSALYFCASSTPVGRGQYFGPGTRLTVT.

The chain links TRBV7-2 to TRBJ2-7, with 9 bases matching TRBD2. Germline CDR1 SGHTA, CDR2 FQGNSA. The CDR3 loop spans 14 amino acids. In DNA form, the CDR3 reads TGTGCGACTTCCCATAGACTAGCGGTGTACGAGCAGTACTTC. It specifies CATSHRLAVYEQYF.

This clonotype was seen a few times. The genes are TRBV7-8 and TRBJ2-5; D may be TRBD2 (5 bases). V lost 5 bases to trimming and J lost 5 bases, with 24 bases between them. The CDR3 spans 17 residues. The germline V gene has CDR1 SGHVS and CDR2 FQNEAQ. The CDR3 loop reads CASSPIGFEGRKETQYF. CDR3 DNA: TGTGCCAGCAGCCCTATCGGTTTCGAGGGCCGAAAGGAGACCCAGTACTTC.

This clonotype was detected only a few times. This sequence joins TRBV4-1 and TRBJ2-2; weak D call: TRBD2 (6 bases). Germline assignment: CDR1 MGHRA and CDR2 YSYEKL. There are 17 residues in the CDR3. Trimming pared 1 base from V and 7 bases from J, leaving 19 bases between. The CDR3, as DNA: TGCGCCAGCAGCCAAGGCAGTGGGGGGAGTGGAAACGGGGAGCTGTTTTTT. It is translated as CASSQGSGGSGNGELFF.

This clonotype has a handful of counts. This chain connects TRBV12-3 or TRBV12-4 to TRBJ2-5; TRBD1 aligns across 7 bases. V trimming: 5 bases; J trimming: 1 base; junction bases outside the gene matches: 13. This CDR3 contains 17 residues. The CDR3 region is CASSGLGFGTVQETQYF. In DNA form, the CDR3 reads TGTGCCAGCAGTGGCCTGGGATTCGGGACAGTCCAAGAGACCCAGTACTTC.

V usage is TRBV24-1 and J usage is TRBJ2-3; possible D gene TRBD2, 6 bases. The V end was cut by 3 bases, the J end by 4 bases, with 16 bases between. The CDR3 is 16 amino acids. The germline V gene encodes CDR1 KGHDR and CDR2 SFDVKD. The CDR3 is CATSDPGLRLPDTQYF. DNA for the CDR3: TGTGCCACCAGTGATCCGGGACTCCGCCTCCCAGATACGCAGTATTTT.

This clonotype was seen a handful of times. The rearrangement uses TRBV4-2 and TRBJ2-3, with TRBD2 identical over 10 bases. The CDR3 is 15 amino acids. Trimming at V came to 5 bases and at J to 2 bases, leaving 4 bases not matched to a gene. CDR1 is LGHNA, CDR2 YNFKEQ, per germline. The CDR3 here is CASSKGLADTDTQYF. In DNA form, the CDR3 reads TGTGCCAGCAGCAAAGGACTAGCGGACACAGATACGCAGTATTTT.

The rearrangement joins TRBV5-1 to TRBJ2-3, with 11 bases matching TRBD2. After removal of 3 bases from V and 3 bases from J, the junction contained 9 bases not matched to a gene. Germline CDR1 and CDR2: SGHRS and YFSETQ. The CDR3 is made up of 17 amino acids. DNA of the CDR3: TGCGCCAGCAGCTCCCGTTTTAGCGGGAGGGATACAGATACGCAGTATTTT. It yields the protein CASSSRFSGRDTDTQYF.

This clonotype was observed a few times. The chain carries TRBV5-1 and TRBJ1-1; tentatively, D is TRBD1 (5 bases). CDR3 length: 18 residues. The germline gives CDR1 SGHRS, CDR2 YFSETQ. The V and J ends lost 0 bases and 4 bases respectively, with 22 bases between them. In nucleotides, the CDR3 is TGCGCCAGCAGCTTGGATCCCCTCTCGGTCGGTGGGGGCACTGAAGCTTTCTTT. This encodes CASSLDPLSVGGGTEAFF.

The V and J genes are TRBV12-3 or TRBV12-4 and TRBJ1-2; tentative D call: TRBD1 (6 bases). V was trimmed by 5 bases and J by 4 bases, leaving 11 bases between them. CDR3 length equals 13 residues. The CDR3 DNA reads TGTGCCAGCAGTCAAACAGGGAGCTATGGCTACACCTTC. Protein: CASSQTGSYGYTF.

This clonotype was observed a handful of times. The rearrangement links TRBV4-1 to TRBJ2-1; 13 bases agree with TRBD2. From germline, CDR1 is MGHRA and CDR2 YSYEKL. The CDR3 has 16 amino acids. Unmatched junction bases numbered 10, after V lost 6 bases and J lost 8 bases. The CDR3 region is CASRLLGLAGNDEQFF. CDR3 nucleotides: TGCGCCAGCAGACTGTTGGGACTAGCGGGAAATGATGAGCAGTTCTTC.

The table lists this clonotype with a few counts. V gene TRBV29-1 combines with J gene TRBJ1-2, with a possible D match to TRBD1 (6 bases). From germline, CDR1 is SQVTM and CDR2 ANQGSEA. Trimming pared 1 base from V and 7 bases from J, leaving 16 bases between. The CDR3 sequence is 14 residues long. CDR3 coding DNA: TGCAGCGTTGAAGGATCGGGGGGGCTTGGTGGCTACACCTTC. This encodes CSVEGSGGLGGYTF.

The chain employs TRBV6-1 and TRBJ2-7, with D perhaps TRBD2 (5 bases). The CDR3 totals 14 residues. The germline V gene encodes CDR1 MNHNS and CDR2 SASEGT. Trimming stripped 7 bases from V and 7 bases from J, with 20 bases between. This CDR3 is CASKYPGSLMEQYF. The CDR3 DNA reads TGTGCCAGCAAGTATCCGGGATCCCTTATGGAGCAGTACTTC.

The chain links TRBV18 to TRBJ2-7; D is possibly TRBD1 (5 bases). Germline V gene lookup returns CDR1 KGHSH and CDR2 LQKENI. The CDR3 runs 14 residues. Trimming cost V 6 bases and J 2 bases, with 14 bases left between them. DNA of the CDR3: TGTGCCAGCTCCCCTGACAGAATAGCCTACGAGCAGTACTTC. It codes for CASSPDRIAYEQYF.

The chain has TRBV24-1 and TRBJ2-7; the D is unclear. Trimming stripped 7 bases from V and 5 bases from J, with 2 bases between. The CDR3 contains 9 residues. Germline V gene data show CDR1 as KGHDR and CDR2 as SFDVKD. The CDR3 spells CATSDEQYF. CDR3 DNA sequence: TGTGCCACCAGCGACGAGCAGTACTTC.